This is a list of T cell receptor beta chains from one sample in a study of T cells in Graves' hyperthyroidism and ophthalmopathy. Each CDR3 protein is one row after TCRdb ran MiXCR on the multiplex PCR reads. The sample shows around 560,000 distinct CDR3 sequences, approximately 15% of them seen only once. Sequenced sample: blood. The source of these receptors is a woman aged 18-35 years with Graves' hyperthyroidism. CDR3s include the opening cysteine and the closing phenylalanine or tryptophan. The order of the fields is clone size, D gene, J gene, V gene, CDR3 DNA, CDR3 protein. A D gene is named only where the DNA matches it firmly. Size tells how often a clone was seen (once, few, many) or the class of an expanded clone, and some rows leave it out.

>many|NA|TRBJ2-3|TRBV7-2
TGTGCCAGCAGCTTAGCTTGGGGGCCTGAATCCGATACGCAGTATTTT
CASSLAWGPESDTQYF
>NA|NA|TRBJ2-7|TRBV9
TGTGCCAGCAGGTACGGATCCTCCGAGCAGTACTTC
CASRYGSSEQYF
>many|TRBD1|TRBJ1-5|TRBV12-3/TRBV12-4
TGTGCCAGCAGCCCGGACAGGGAACAGCCCCAGCATTTT
CASSPDREQPQHF
>many|TRBD2|TRBJ2-1|TRBV4-3
TGCGCCAGCAGCCTAGCGGGGGGGCAGGGAAATGAGCAGTTCTTC
CASSLAGGQGNEQFF
>many|NA|TRBJ1-5|TRBV28
TGTGCCAGCAGTTTATTAGGCTCCTCGGGCAATCAGCCCCAGCATTTT
CASSLLGSSGNQPQHF
>many|NA|TRBJ2-1|TRBV11-2
TGTGCCAGCAGCCCCAAAAGCGCAGGGGCTTACAATGAGCAGTTCTTC
CASSPKSAGAYNEQFF
>many|NA|TRBJ2-5|TRBV12-3/TRBV12-4
TGTGCCAGCAGCCCCGGGCCCCGGGGGGAGACCCAGTACTTC
CASSPGPRGETQYF
>many|TRBD1|TRBJ2-5|TRBV28
TGTGCCAGCAGTTCGCCCGGGACAGAAGAGACCCAGTACTTC
CASSSPGTEETQYF
>few|TRBD2|TRBJ2-7|TRBV7-2
TGTGCCAGCAGCTCCCGGAGCGGGGGGGCCAACGAGCAGTACTTC
CASSSRSGGANEQYF
>many|TRBD1|TRBJ2-7|TRBV7-9
TGTGCCAGCAGCCCCGGGACAGACTACGAGCAGTACTTC
CASSPGTDYEQYF
>few|TRBD1|TRBJ1-2|TRBV27
TGTGCCAGCAGTTTGTACCAGGGGGCGGTTGGCTACACCTTC
CASSLYQGAVGYTF
>many|TRBD1|TRBJ1-5|TRBV24-1
TGTGCCACCAGTGATTTTTGGGACAGGGAAGGTCAGCCCCAGCATTTT
CATSDFWDREGQPQHF
>many|NA|TRBJ2-5|TRBV20-1
TGCAGTGCTAGAGAGGGGGGCTCAAGGGAGACCCAGTACTTC
CSAREGGSRETQYF
>few|TRBD2|TRBJ2-1|TRBV20-1
TGCAGTGCCACTAGCGGGGGGACCCAAGTGAATGAGCAGTTCTTC
CSATSGGTQVNEQFF
>few|NA|TRBJ2-3|TRBV30
TGTGCCTGGAGTGCCTTTGGAGCGGAATACACAGATACGCAGTATTTT
CAWSAFGAEYTDTQYF
>many|NA|TRBJ2-1|TRBV20-1
TGCAGTGCTTATCGGGTGAGCAATGAGCAGTTCTTC
CSAYRVSNEQFF
>NA|NA|TRBJ2-7|TRBV5-6
TGTGCCAGCAGCCCCGGGGCGGTGGTCTGGCGGGGTACCTACGAGCAGTACTTC
CASSPGAVVWRGTYEQYF
>NA|NA|TRBJ2-5|TRBV11-3
TGTGCCAGCAGCTTAACCCCCGGGACACCAGACCAAGAGACCCAGTACTTC
CASSLTPGTPDQETQYF
>few|NA|TRBJ1-4|TRBV7-9
TGTGCCAGCAGGCGGGAAGAAAAACTGTTTTTT
CASRREEKLFF
>NA|NA|TRBJ2-1|TRBV6-2/TRBV6-3
TGTGCCAGCAGTGTGGCCGACAATGAGCAGTTCTTC
CASSVADNEQFF
>few|NA|TRBJ1-6|TRBV27
TGTGCCAGCAGTTTAAAGGGGTTCAAGACACCCCTCCACTTT
CASSLKGFKTPLHF
>many|TRBD2|TRBJ2-4|TRBV27
TGTGCCAGCAGTTCCCTAAGCGGGAAGGGCAAAAACATTCAGTACTTC
CASSSLSGKGKNIQYF
>NA|NA|TRBJ1-1|TRBV9
TGTGCCAGCAGCGTCGGAGGGGAAAGCGCTGAAGCTTTCTTT
CASSVGGESAEAFF
>NA|NA|TRBJ2-1|TRBV7-6
TGTGCCAGCAGCTTAGGCGCGCTTAGTGAGCAGTTCTTC
CASSLGALSEQFF
>many|NA|TRBJ2-7|TRBV27
TGTGCCAGCGGTCCAAGGTCCTACGAGCAGTACTTC
CASGPRSYEQYF
>many|TRBD1|TRBJ1-2|TRBV29-1
TGCAGCGGCCGGGACAGCAGCATAGAGGGGGGCTACACCTTC
CSGRDSSIEGGYTF
>NA|NA|TRBJ2-4|TRBV12-3/TRBV12-4
TGTGCCACCGGATGGGACGGGTCGGACATTCAGTACTTC
CATGWDGSDIQYF
>NA|TRBD1|TRBJ1-3|TRBV6-1
TGTGCCAGCAGACCCTACAGGGGGCCAGGAAACACCATATATTTT
CASRPYRGPGNTIYF
>NA|TRBD1|TRBJ1-3|TRBV19
TGTGCCAGTTCCCCACAATCTCCGGGACAGGGGAGAAACACCATATATTTT
CASSPQSPGQGRNTIYF
>many|NA|TRBJ1-5|TRBV6-1
TGTGCCAGCAGTGAATCCCATAGCAATCAGCCCCAGCATTTT
CASSESHSNQPQHF
>many|NA|TRBJ1-1|TRBV11-2
TGTGCCAGCAGCTTGGAGGTCCGGATTGAAGCTTTCTTT
CASSLEVRIEAFF
>NA|TRBD1|TRBJ1-6|TRBV13
TGTGCCAGCACCAAATGGGACAGTCCAAATTCACCCCTCCACTTT
CASTKWDSPNSPLHF
>many|TRBD2|TRBJ2-5|TRBV12-3/TRBV12-4
TGTGCCAGCAGCCCCACTAGCGGGGGCTGGGAGACCCAGTACTTC
CASSPTSGGWETQYF
>few|NA|TRBJ2-1|TRBV20-1
TGCAGTGCTCCCCCGGGGGGCAGTGGCAATGAGCAGTTCTTC
CSAPPGGSGNEQFF
>few|TRBD1|TRBJ2-1|TRBV20-1
TGCAGTGCTCCCCCGCCGGTAGGGACAGGGGGTAGGAATGAGCAGTTCTTC
CSAPPPVGTGGRNEQFF
>many|TRBD1|TRBJ1-5|TRBV10-3
TGTGCCATCAAGGGACAGAGGGACCAGCCCCAGCATTTT
CAIKGQRDQPQHF
>NA|TRBD1|TRBJ1-3|TRBV12-3/TRBV12-4
TGTGCCAGCAGTTTCTCCGCCGGGACAGGGACTGGAAACACCATATATTTT
CASSFSAGTGTGNTIYF
>many|NA|TRBJ1-1|TRBV10-3
TGTGCCATCAGTGAGTCGGCCGGTGAAGCTTTCTTT
CAISESAGEAFF
>many|NA|TRBJ2-7|TRBV3-1
TGTGCCAGCAGCCAAGGTCCGGGGCTCCTAGGCGTTCCCTACGAGCAGTACTTC
CASSQGPGLLGVPYEQYF
>few|TRBD1|TRBJ2-1|TRBV7-3
TGTGCCAGCAGCTCTGGACAGGGGGGGATATACAATGAGCAGTTCTTC
CASSSGQGGIYNEQFF
>NA|TRBD2|TRBJ2-5|TRBV5-5
TGTGCCAGCAGCTCCACGACGGGGGGAAGCGAAGAGACCCAGTACTTC
CASSSTTGGSEETQYF
>NA|NA|TRBJ2-7|TRBV19
TGTGCCAGTAGCCGGGACAACACCTACGAGCAGTACTTC
CASSRDNTYEQYF
>few|NA|TRBJ2-1|TRBV7-9
TGTGCCAGCAGCAATGCCGGGACCAAGCAGTTCTTC
CASSNAGTKQFF
>many|NA|TRBJ1-4|TRBV12-3/TRBV12-4
NA
CASTVSGPEEKLFF
>NA|TRBD1|TRBJ1-2|TRBV5-6
TGTGCCAGCAGCTTGGGTGACAGGGATAACTATGGCTACACCTTC
CASSLGDRDNYGYTF
>few|TRBD1|TRBJ2-3|TRBV6-2/TRBV6-3
TGTGCCAGCAGTTACGGACAGGACACAGATACGCAGTATTTT
CASSYGQDTDTQYF
>NA|NA|TRBJ1-5|TRBV30
TGTGCCTGGGGTGGATGGGGAAATCAGCCCCAGCATTTT
CAWGGWGNQPQHF
>many|NA|TRBJ2-3|TRBV3-1
TGTGCCAGCAGCCAGTCACAGGGTCGCGGCACAGATACGCAGTATTTT
CASSQSQGRGTDTQYF
>few|NA|TRBJ2-3|TRBV6-1
TGTGCCAGCAGTAGAACCCGGGGCACAGATACGCAGTATTTT
CASSRTRGTDTQYF
>many|NA|TRBJ2-1|TRBV24-1
TGTGCCACCAGTGATTTGTTCCAGGGTGAGCAGTTCTTC
CATSDLFQGEQFF
>few|NA|TRBJ2-4|TRBV4-1
TGCGCCAGCAGCTCCCCCCAAAGGCACCGGGGGACTGAAAACATTCAGTACTTC
CASSSPQRHRGTENIQYF
>NA|NA|TRBJ2-7|TRBV2
TGTGCCAGCTTAAAGGGCGGGTCCTCCTACGAGCAGTACTTC
CASLKGGSSYEQYF
>few|TRBD2|TRBJ2-3|TRBV9
TGTGCCAGCAGCGAATTAGCGGGGGGCCTCACAGATACGCAGTATTTT
CASSELAGGLTDTQYF
>many|NA|TRBJ1-2|TRBV4-1
TGCGCCAGCAGCCAAGATTACGGGGGCGTGAATGGCTACACCTTC
CASSQDYGGVNGYTF
>many|NA|TRBJ2-2|TRBV7-7
TGTGCCAGCAGCTTAAGGAAAGGTGGGGAGCTGTTTTTT
CASSLRKGGELFF